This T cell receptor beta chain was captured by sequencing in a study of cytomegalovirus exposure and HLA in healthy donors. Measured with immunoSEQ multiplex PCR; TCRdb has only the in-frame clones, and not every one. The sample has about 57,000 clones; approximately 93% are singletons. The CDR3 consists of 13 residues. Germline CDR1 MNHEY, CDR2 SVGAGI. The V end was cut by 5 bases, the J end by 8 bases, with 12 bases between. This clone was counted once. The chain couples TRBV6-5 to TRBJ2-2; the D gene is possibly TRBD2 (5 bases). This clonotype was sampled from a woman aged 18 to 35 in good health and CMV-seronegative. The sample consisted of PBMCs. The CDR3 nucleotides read TGTGCCAGCAGTACCGGACGGGGTGGGGAGCTGTTTTTT. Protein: CASSTGRGGELFF.